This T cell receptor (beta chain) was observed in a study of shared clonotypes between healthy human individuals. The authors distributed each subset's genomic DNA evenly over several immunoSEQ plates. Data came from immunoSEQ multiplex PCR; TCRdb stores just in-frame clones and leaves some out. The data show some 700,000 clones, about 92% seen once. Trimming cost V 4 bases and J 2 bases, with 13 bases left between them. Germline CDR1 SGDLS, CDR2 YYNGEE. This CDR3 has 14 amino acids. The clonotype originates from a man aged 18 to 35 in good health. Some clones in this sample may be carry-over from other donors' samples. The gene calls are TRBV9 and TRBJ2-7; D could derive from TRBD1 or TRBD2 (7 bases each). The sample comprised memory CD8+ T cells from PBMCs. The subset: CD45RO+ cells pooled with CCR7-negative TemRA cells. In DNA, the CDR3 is TGTGCCAGCAGCCAGGGGGGGTCGGCCTACGAGCAGTACTTC. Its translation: CASSQGGSAYEQYF.